This is a list of T cell receptor beta chains from one sample in a study of spatial heterogeneity in lung cancer. TCRdb used MiXCR to reprocess the 5' RACE reads, holding one entry per CDR3 protein. Counted here are approximately 21,000 distinct CDR3 sequences, approximately 3.3% occurring once; the ten biggest clones make up 29%. The sample consisted of PBMCs, taken at surgery. The origin of the receptors is a female donor with early-stage non-small cell lung cancer. Both conserved end residues are trimmed from each CDR3. A D gene is named only where the DNA matches it firmly.

NA	11	TRBV11-1	TRBJ2-3	ASSFSLGDTQY
TRBD1	13	TRBV7-9	TRBJ2-1	ASSPFRQGSVEQF
TRBD2	13	TRBV4-2	TRBJ2-7	ASSRGLAGTYEQY
TRBD2	12	TRBV6-5	TRBJ2-2	ATGLAGEVGELF
TRBD2	13	TRBV10-1	TRBJ2-1	ASRSSGRDGGEQF
TRBD2	14	TRBV27	TRBJ2-1	ASSFLAGGGNNEQF
NA	14	TRBV5-1	TRBJ2-1	ASSLSSRAFYNEQF
NA	14	TRBV29-1	TRBJ2-5	SVWGDSGGIAETQY
NA	10	TRBV20-1	TRBJ1-1	SARVGNTEAF
NA	13	TRBV2	TRBJ1-3	ASSDGGTSGNTIY
TRBD1	12	TRBV7-9	TRBJ2-7	ASSLQGQTYEQY
TRBD1	13	TRBV27	TRBJ2-7	ASSLGTGGGYEQY
TRBD2	17	TRBV10-3	TRBJ2-2	AISEPTGTSGRNTGELF
TRBD2	13	TRBV11-2	TRBJ2-1	ASSSTSGGYNEQF
TRBD1	10	TRBV2	TRBJ1-1	AGGQSNTEAF
TRBD1	13	TRBV27	TRBJ2-1	ASSLYGRGRVEQF
NA	9	TRBV6-1	TRBJ1-1	ASREYTEAF
NA	9	TRBV12-3/TRBV12-4	TRBJ2-3	ASRHGDTQY
NA	13	TRBV6-6	TRBJ2-7	ASSYSAESSYEQY
NA	12	TRBV24-1	TRBJ1-2	ATSDLQSSGGYT
TRBD1	12	TRBV20-1	TRBJ2-7	SASSDRGNYEQY
NA	16	TRBV4-2	TRBJ2-7	ASSQEDWGASGPYEQY
TRBD2	14	TRBV11-3	TRBJ2-1	ASSQAGTSGYNEQF
TRBD1	13	TRBV20-1	TRBJ1-5	SARTTGGENQPQH
TRBD1	15	TRBV4-1	TRBJ2-1	ASSQHPGQNLVNEQF
NA	11	TRBV3-1	TRBJ1-6	ASSQDMVGPLH
NA	13	TRBV6-6	TRBJ1-1	ASSSLQGMDTEAF
TRBD1	15	TRBV28	TRBJ1-4	ASSLGGQGMRREKLF
NA	11	TRBV5-1	TRBJ2-1	ASSLAGSNEQF
TRBD2	13	TRBV6-5	TRBJ2-7	ASSYDTSGPYEQY
NA	13	TRBV18	TRBJ1-5	ASSPPLTDNQPQH
NA	11	TRBV7-9	TRBJ2-7	ASSLDSRYEQY
NA	14	TRBV7-9	TRBJ2-3	ASSPRRGGRTDTQY
TRBD1	13	TRBV10-3	TRBJ2-1	AIRWDRATNDEQF
TRBD2	14	TRBV11-2	TRBJ2-5	ASSALLAGSGETQY
TRBD1	13	TRBV30	TRBJ1-3	AWSTGARDRNTIY
NA	6	TRBV27	TRBJ2-1	ARLHGF
NA	11	TRBV20-1	TRBJ2-3	SARDPYTDTQY
TRBD1	10	TRBV20-1	TRBJ1-1	SATTGHTEAF
TRBD2	14	TRBV7-3	TRBJ2-7	ASSPTGTRLRYEQY
NA	14	TRBV7-9	TRBJ2-1	ASSSSGLGVYNEQF
TRBD2	15	TRBV10-3	TRBJ2-2	AISESFGLAATGELF
TRBD1	14	TRBV7-6	TRBJ1-5	ASSLAADRGYQPQH
NA	12	TRBV2	TRBJ1-2	ASNERGGPHGYT
NA	15	TRBV12-3/TRBV12-4	TRBJ2-4	ASSLAVLGERTNIQY
NA	12	TRBV5-1	TRBJ2-5	ASSLFQGGETQY
NA	13	TRBV7-2	TRBJ2-5	ASSPQPRPAETQY
NA	11	TRBV6-2/TRBV6-3	TRBJ1-1	ASSPGAWTEAF
NA	13	TRBV4-1	TRBJ2-2	ASSQRGIDTGELF
NA	15	TRBV27	TRBJ2-7	ASSSSAPEGVSYEQY
NA	10	TRBV7-2	TRBJ2-3	ASSFSTDTQY
NA	15	TRBV4-2	TRBJ1-6	ASSQEQLSSYNSPLH
NA	12	TRBV20-1	TRBJ2-7	SARGGAASYEQY
TRBD2	15	TRBV28	TRBJ2-7	ASSPRASGTPLYEQY